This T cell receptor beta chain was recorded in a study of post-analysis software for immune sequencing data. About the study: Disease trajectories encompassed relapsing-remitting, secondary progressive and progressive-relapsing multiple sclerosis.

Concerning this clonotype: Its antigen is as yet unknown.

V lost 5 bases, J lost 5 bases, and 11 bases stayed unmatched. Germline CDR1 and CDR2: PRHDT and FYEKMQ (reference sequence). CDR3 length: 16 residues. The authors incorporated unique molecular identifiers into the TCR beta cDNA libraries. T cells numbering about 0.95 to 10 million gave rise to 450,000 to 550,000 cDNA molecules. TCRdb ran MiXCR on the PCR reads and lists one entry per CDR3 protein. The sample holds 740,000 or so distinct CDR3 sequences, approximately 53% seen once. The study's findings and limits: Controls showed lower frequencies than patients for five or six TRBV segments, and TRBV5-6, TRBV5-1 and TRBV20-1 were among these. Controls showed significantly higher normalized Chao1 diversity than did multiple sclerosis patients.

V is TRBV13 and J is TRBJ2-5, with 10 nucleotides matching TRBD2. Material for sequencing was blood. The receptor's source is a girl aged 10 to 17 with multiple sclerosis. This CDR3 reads CASSKLAGDTWETQYF. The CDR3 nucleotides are TGTGCCAGCAGCAAGCTAGCGGGGGATACCTGGGAGACCCAGTACTTC.